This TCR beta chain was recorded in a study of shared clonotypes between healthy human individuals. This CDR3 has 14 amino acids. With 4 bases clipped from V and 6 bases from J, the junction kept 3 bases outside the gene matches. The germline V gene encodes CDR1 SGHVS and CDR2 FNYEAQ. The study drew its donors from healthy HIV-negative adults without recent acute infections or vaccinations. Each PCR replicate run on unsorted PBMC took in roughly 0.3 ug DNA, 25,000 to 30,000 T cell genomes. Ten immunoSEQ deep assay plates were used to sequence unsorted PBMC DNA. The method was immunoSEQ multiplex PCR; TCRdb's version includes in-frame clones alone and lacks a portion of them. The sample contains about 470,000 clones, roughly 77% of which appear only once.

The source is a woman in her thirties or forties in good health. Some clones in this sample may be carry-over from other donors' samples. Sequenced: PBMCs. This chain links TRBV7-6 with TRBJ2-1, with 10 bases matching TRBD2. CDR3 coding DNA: TGTGCCAGCAGCTCAGCGGGAGGGGCCAATGAGCAGTTCTTC. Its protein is CASSSAGGANEQFF.